A selection of T cell receptor beta chains follows, all from one sample in a study of cytomegalovirus exposure and HLA in healthy donors. Here immunoSEQ multiplex PCR was the method, and the copy in TCRdb shows in-frame clones only, minus some. The sample lists roughly 180,000 clones; almost 85% were seen once. The specimen was PBMCs. The origin of the receptors is a girl aged 5 to 17 in good health and CMV-seropositive. CDR3s include the opening cysteine and the closing phenylalanine or tryptophan. Fields, in order: D gene, V gene, J gene, clone size, CDR3 protein, CDR3 DNA. D genes are given only for firm matches. Size is omitted from some rows. Given values are once, few, many or a class for expanded clones.

-	TRBV18	TRBJ1-1	once	CASSQGKNTEAFF	TGTGCCAGCTCACAGGGGAAGAACACTGAAGCTTTCTTT
TRBD2	TRBV7-6	TRBJ2-1	-	CASSSKHSSGGEFNEQFF	TGTGCCAGCAGCTCAAAACATTCTAGCGGGGGGGAATTCAATGAGCAGTTCTTC
-	TRBV6-5	TRBJ2-7	-	CASSYSTVTTYEQYF	TGTGCCAGCAGTTACTCGACGGTGACAACCTACGAGCAGTACTTC
-	TRBV5-4	TRBJ1-1	-	CASSFLGLRGANTEAFF	TGTGCCAGCAGCTTCCTTGGTTTAAGGGGCGCGAACACTGAAGCTTTCTTT
TRBD1	TRBV2	TRBJ1-5	-	CASSDWGQGGNQPQHF	TGTGCCAGCAGTGACTGGGGACAGGGTGGCAATCAGCCCCAGCATTTT
-	TRBV25-1	TRBJ1-2	-	CASRQENIYGYTF	TGTGCCAGCAGACAGGAGAACATCTATGGCTACACCTTC
-	TRBV6-6	TRBJ1-4	-	CASSYGGGPNEKLFF	TGTGCCAGCAGTTACGGAGGAGGGCCCAATGAAAAACTGTTTTTT
-	TRBV5-1	TRBJ2-7	-	CASSLDRTSYEQYF	TGCGCCAGCAGCTTGGACAGGACCTCCTACGAGCAGTACTTC
-	TRBV5-1	TRBJ1-1	-	CASRAVSTGTEAFF	TGCGCCAGCAGGGCTGTAAGTACGGGGACTGAAGCTTTCTTT
-	TRBV29-1	TRBJ1-1	-	CSVDGTRQMNTEAFF	TGCAGCGTTGACGGTACGAGACAGATGAACACTGAAGCTTTCTTT
-	TRBV2	TRBJ1-1	-	CASTVNTEAFF	TGTGCCAGCACGGTGAACACTGAAGCTTTCTTT
-	TRBV9	TRBJ2-6	-	CASSVATGAGANVLTF	TGTGCCAGCAGCGTAGCTACGGGAGCTGGGGCCAACGTCCTGACTTTC
TRBD1	TRBV2	TRBJ1-2	-	CASSPGTGGSGYTF	TGTGCCAGCAGCCCTGGGACAGGAGGAAGCGGCTACACCTTC
TRBD1	TRBV7-2	TRBJ2-5	-	CASSLGQGEAETQYF	TGTGCCAGCAGCTTGGGACAGGGGGAGGCGGAGACCCAGTACTTC
TRBD1	TRBV5-5	TRBJ2-5	-	CASSWGQGGCYF	TGTGCCAGCAGCTGGGGACAGGGAGGTTGTTACTTC
-	TRBV11-3	TRBJ1-1	-	CASTLSQGRDTEAFF	TGTGCCAGCACCCTCAGTCAGGGGCGTGACACTGAAGCTTTCTTT
TRBD1	TRBV7-9	TRBJ2-3	once	CASSDRGTDTQYF	TGTGCCAGTTCGGACAGGGGAACAGATACGCAGTATTTT
TRBD1	TRBV2	TRBJ1-5	once	CASAGQGSNQPQHF	TGTGCCAGCGCGGGACAGGGTAGCAATCAGCCCCAGCATTTT
TRBD1	TRBV5-5	TRBJ2-7	-	CASSLGTGPYEQYF	TGTGCCAGCAGCCTTGGGACAGGCCCCTACGAGCAGTACTTC
-	TRBV27	TRBJ2-7	-	CASSFKVAGLEQYF	TGTGCCAGCAGTTTTAAAGTCGCGGGTCTCGAGCAGTACTTC
-	TRBV7-3	TRBJ2-1	-	CASSGGASGLNEQFF	TGTGCCAGCAGCGGGGGGGCTAGCGGCCTCAATGAGCAGTTCTTC
TRBD2	TRBV19	TRBJ2-5	-	CASSATSGGDQETQYF	TGTGCCAGTAGTGCCACTAGCGGGGGGGATCAAGAGACCCAGTACTTC
TRBD2	TRBV7-9	TRBJ2-3	once	CASSPRWATSGGGTDTQYF	TGTGCCAGCAGCCCACGATGGGCGACTAGCGGGGGGGGCACAGATACGCAGTATTTT
TRBD1	TRBV5-6	TRBJ2-1	-	CASRSRQGDEQFF	TGTGCCAGCAGGTCCCGACAGGGCGATGAGCAGTTCTTC
-	TRBV21-1	TRBJ1-1	-	CASSKDRGPSPNTEAFF	TGTGCCAGCAGCAAAGATCGTGGGCCCTCACCGAACACTGAAGCTTTCTTT
-	TRBV10-1	TRBJ2-5	-	CASSESPGGKETQYF	TGCGCCAGCAGTGAGTCACCGGGGGGCAAGGAGACCCAGTACTTC
TRBD1	TRBV18	TRBJ1-2	-	CASSPGQDEYGYTF	TGTGCCAGCTCACCGGGACAGGATGAATATGGCTACACCTTC
TRBD2	TRBV5-4	TRBJ2-3	-	CASSPLAGGSYF	TGTGCCAGCAGCCCGCTAGCGGGGGGTTCATATTTT
-	TRBV19	TRBJ1-3	-	CASSMGGSSGNTIYF	TGTGCCAGTAGTATGGGCGGGAGCTCTGGAAACACCATATATTTT
-	TRBV6-4	TRBJ2-1	-	CASSLIQGHEQFF	TGTGCCAGCAGTCTCATACAGGGACATGAGCAGTTCTTC
-	TRBV19	TRBJ1-5	-	CASSSRQSNQPQHF	TGTGCCAGTAGTTCCCGACAGAGCAATCAGCCCCAGCATTTT
-	TRBV5-1	TRBJ1-1	-	CASSFAYIFRAQDPTEAFF	TGCGCCAGCAGCTTCGCCTATATCTTCAGGGCTCAAGATCCCACTGAAGCTTTCTTT
-	TRBV28	TRBJ1-6	-	CASSPTPDSSSSPLHF	TGTGCCAGCAGCCCCACACCGGACAGTAGTAGTTCACCCCTCCACTTT
TRBD2	TRBV11-3	TRBJ2-1	-	CASSVSSGGYNGQFF	TGTGCCAGCAGCGTATCTAGCGGGGGATACAATGGGCAGTTCTTC
TRBD2	TRBV11-3	TRBJ2-1	-	CASRPSGTSVSNEQFF	TGTGCCAGCCGACCCTCCGGGACTAGCGTTAGCAATGAGCAGTTCTTC
-	TRBV30	TRBJ1-2	-	CAWTVSGYYGYTF	TGTGCCTGGACCGTCTCGGGTTACTATGGCTACACCTTC
-	TRBV6-1	TRBJ1-6	-	CASSDRAGADYNSPLHF	TGTGCCAGCAGTGATAGGGCGGGAGCGGACTATAATTCACCCCTCCACTTT
-	TRBV27	TRBJ2-2	-	CASRLGGSTGTGELFF	TGTGCCAGCAGACTCGGTGGGAGTACGGGAACCGGGGAGCTGTTTTTT
TRBD2	TRBV5-1	TRBJ2-4	-	CASSFGTSVTLAKNIQYF	TGCGCCAGCAGCTTCGGGACTAGCGTGACCCTAGCCAAAAACATTCAGTACTTC
-	TRBV5-8	TRBJ1-2	-	CASSLGQRVGYTF	TGTGCCAGCAGCTTGGGGCAGAGGGTTGGCTACACCTTC